The sequence of this T cell receptor (beta chain) was determined in a study of blood T cell repertoires in COVID-19. Overall study: From the United States, Italy and Spain came samples of acute and convalescent COVID-19. From T cells, B-cell-depleted T cells, or PBMCs came the material, which was cDNA or gDNA.

Everyone who took part was roughly 18 to 90 years old, and they came from over 20 US areas. Trimming shortened V by 0 bases and J by 8 bases, and 12 bases separated the two germline ends. The CDR3 has 14 amino acids. Germline-derived CDR1 and CDR2 are LGHNA and YNFKEQ. Original methodology: Nucleated cell number was recorded as an estimate derived from reference gene primer amplification. The table came from immunoSEQ multiplex PCR; TCRdb's copy has only in-frame clones and leaves some out. That table furnishes V, J and clone size, whereas the DNA furnished D and trimming. Among 150,000 to 200,000 clones listed, 76% were seen once.

The specimen was PBMCs or T cells enriched from blood (not recorded which). The TCR originated in a woman between 45 and 65 years old with acute COVID-19. The rearrangement links TRBV4-2 to TRBJ2-3; D possibly corresponds to TRBD2 (5 bases). Here the CDR3 reads CASSQEFEGGTQYF. The CDR3 DNA follows: TGTGCCAGCAGCCAAGAATTCGAGGGCGGTACGCAGTATTTT.